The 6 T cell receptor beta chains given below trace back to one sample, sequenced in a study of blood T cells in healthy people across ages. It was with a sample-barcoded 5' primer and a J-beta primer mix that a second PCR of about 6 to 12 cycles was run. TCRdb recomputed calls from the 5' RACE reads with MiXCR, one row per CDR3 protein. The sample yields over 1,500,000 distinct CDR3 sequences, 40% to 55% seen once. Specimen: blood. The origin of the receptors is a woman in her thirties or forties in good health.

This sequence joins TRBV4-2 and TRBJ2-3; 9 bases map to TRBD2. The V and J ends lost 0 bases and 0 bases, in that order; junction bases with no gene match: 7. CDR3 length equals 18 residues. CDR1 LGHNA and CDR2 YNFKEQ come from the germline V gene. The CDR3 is CASSQEGQRGASTDTQYF. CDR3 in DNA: TGTGCCAGCAGCCAAGAGGGGCAGCGGGGGGCTAGCACAGATACGCAGTATTTT.

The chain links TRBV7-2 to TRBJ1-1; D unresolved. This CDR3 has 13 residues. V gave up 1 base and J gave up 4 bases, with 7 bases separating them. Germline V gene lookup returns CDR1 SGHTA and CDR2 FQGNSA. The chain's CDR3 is CASSLEWATEAFF. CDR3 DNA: TGTGCCAGCAGCTTAGAATGGGCCACTGAAGCTTTCTTT.

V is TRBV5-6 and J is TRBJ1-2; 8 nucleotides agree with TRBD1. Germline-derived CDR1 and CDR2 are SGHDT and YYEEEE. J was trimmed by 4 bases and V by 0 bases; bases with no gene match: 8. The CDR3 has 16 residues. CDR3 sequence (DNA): TGTGCCAGCAGCTTGGATGGCAGGGGGCCGAGCTATGGCTACACCTTC. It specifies CASSLDGRGPSYGYTF.

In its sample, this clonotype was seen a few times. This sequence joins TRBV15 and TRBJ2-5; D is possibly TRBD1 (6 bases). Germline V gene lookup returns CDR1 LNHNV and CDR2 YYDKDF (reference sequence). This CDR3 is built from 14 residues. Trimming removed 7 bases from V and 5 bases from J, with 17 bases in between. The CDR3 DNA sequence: TGTGCCACCACCAGGGGACAATCTGGGGAGACCCAGTACTTC. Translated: CATTRGQSGETQYF.

The CDR3 nucleotides are TGTGCCAGTAGTATCGTCTTATATAATTCACCCCTCCACTTT. This gives the protein CASSIVLYNSPLHF. V usage is TRBV19 and J usage is TRBJ1-6; D ambiguous. The V gene lost 3 bases and the J gene lost 4 bases, with 7 bases spanning the gap. The CDR3 runs 14 residues. Per germline, CDR1 LNHDA and CDR2 SQIVND (reference sequence).

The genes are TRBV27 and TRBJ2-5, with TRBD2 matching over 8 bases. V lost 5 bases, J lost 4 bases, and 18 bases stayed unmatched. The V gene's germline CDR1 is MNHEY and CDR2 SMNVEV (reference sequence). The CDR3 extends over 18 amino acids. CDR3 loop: CASSESRLAQYEGETQYF. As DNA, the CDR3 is TGTGCCAGCAGTGAATCCCGACTAGCGCAGTATGAAGGAGAGACCCAGTACTTC.